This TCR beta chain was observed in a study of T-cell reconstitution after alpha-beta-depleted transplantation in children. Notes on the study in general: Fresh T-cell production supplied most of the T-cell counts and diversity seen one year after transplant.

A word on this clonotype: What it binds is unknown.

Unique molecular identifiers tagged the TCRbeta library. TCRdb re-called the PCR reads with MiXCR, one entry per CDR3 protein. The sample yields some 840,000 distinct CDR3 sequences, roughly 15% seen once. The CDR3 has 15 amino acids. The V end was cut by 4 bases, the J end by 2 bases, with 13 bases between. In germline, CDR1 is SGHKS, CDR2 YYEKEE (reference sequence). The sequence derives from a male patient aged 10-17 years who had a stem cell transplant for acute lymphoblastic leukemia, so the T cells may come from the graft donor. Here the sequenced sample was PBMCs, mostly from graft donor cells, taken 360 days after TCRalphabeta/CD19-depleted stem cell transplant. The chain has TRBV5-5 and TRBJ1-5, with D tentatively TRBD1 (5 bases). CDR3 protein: CASSGIGGGNQPQHF. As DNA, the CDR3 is TGTGCCAGCAGCGGAATTGGGGGTGGCAATCAGCCCCAGCATTTT.